A single sample gave rise to the 28 T cell receptor beta chains below, sequenced in a study of identical twins. One entry per CDR3 protein results from TCRdb running MiXCR on the 5' RACE reads. The sample lists about 300,000 distinct CDR3 sequences; about 12% were seen once. The data were also submitted as part of a second study, on yellow fever vaccine responses in identical twins.

The source material was CD8+ T cells sorted from blood. These receptors were taken from a woman in her late teens or twenties in good health.

This clonotype came up a few times. V is TRBV13 and J is TRBJ2-5; D unresolved. Germline-derived CDR1 and CDR2 are PRHDT and FYEKMQ (reference sequence). The CDR3 has 15 amino acids. The germline V and J ends were trimmed by 1 base and 2 bases, with 11 bases remaining between them. Here the CDR3 reads CASSLEGLPQETQYF. CDR3 nucleotides: TGTGCCAGCAGCTTAGAGGGCCTACCACAAGAGACCCAGTACTTC.

The chain recombines TRBV5-1 with TRBJ2-7; tentatively, D is TRBD2 (6 bases). V was shortened by 0 bases and J by 0 bases, with 13 bases between the two germline ends. From germline, CDR1 is SGHRS and CDR2 YFSETQ. The length of the CDR3 is 16 residues. The CDR3 loop is CASSLAVLRDSYEQYF. CDR3 DNA sequence: TGCGCCAGCAGCTTGGCCGTCTTGCGGGACTCCTACGAGCAGTACTTC.

V is TRBV29-1 and J is TRBJ2-1; 15 positions agree with TRBD2. The CDR3 contains 15 residues. Germline CDR1 and CDR2: SQVTM and ANQGSEA. The V segment lost 0 bases and the J segment 7 bases; nucleotides outside the gene matches: 1. The DNA of the CDR3 is TGCAGCGTTGAAGAGGGACTAGCGGGAGGTAATGAGCAGTTCTTC. Its protein is CSVEEGLAGGNEQFF.

This clonotype was recorded at least ten times. The chain recombines TRBV7-9 with TRBJ1-1, with unresolved D. V lost 5 bases and J 1 base, leaving 5 bases between the germline ends. This CDR3 has 12 amino acids. Germline lookup yields CDR1 SEHNR and CDR2 FQNEAQ (reference sequence). The CDR3 nucleotides are TGTGCCAGCAGCCAATGGAACACTGAAGCTTTCTTT. Protein sequence: CASSQWNTEAFF.

This clonotype has only a few counts. The chain combines TRBV11-2 with TRBJ2-7; D may be TRBD1 (5 bases). Germline V gene data show CDR1 as SGHAT and CDR2 as FQNNGV. V was trimmed by 5 bases and J by 2 bases, leaving 10 bases between them. CDR3 length: 13 amino acids. DNA of the CDR3: TGTGCCAGCAGCCCGACAGAGACCTACGAGCAGTACGTC. Amino acid sequence: CASSPTETYEQYV.

This clonotype was detected a few times. The J gene is TRBJ2-3, the V gene TRBV6-5, with 13 bases that match TRBD2. This CDR3 is built from 18 residues. With V trimmed by 0 bases and J by 2 bases, 5 bases remained unmatched. CDR1 and CDR2 from the germline V gene are MNHEY and SVGAGI. CDR3 in amino acids: CASSYSWTSGGNTDTQYF. In nucleotides, the CDR3 is TGTGCCAGCAGTTACTCGTGGACTAGCGGGGGAAACACAGATACGCAGTATTTT.

This clonotype was counted between two and nine times. The chain recombines TRBV5-1 with TRBJ2-7, with 9 nucleotides matching TRBD2. CDR3 length: 17 residues. J lost 3 bases, V lost 4 bases, and 14 bases had no gene match. Germline loops: CDR1 SGHRS, CDR2 YFSETQ. CDR3 sequence reads: CASSRMGAAGGVYEQYF. The CDR3 bases are TGCGCCAGCAGCCGAATGGGGGCAGCGGGAGGAGTCTACGAGCAGTACTTC.

The chain recombines TRBV20-1 with TRBJ2-1, with 7 bases fitting TRBD2. Germline V lookup: CDR1 DFQATT, CDR2 SNEGSKA (reference sequence). V dropped 3 bases and J dropped 5; count of bases not matched to a gene: 13. The CDR3 is 16 residues long. The CDR3 spells CSASLLVAGTNNEQFF. The CDR3 DNA reads TGCAGTGCTAGCCTATTAGTAGCGGGTACTAACAATGAGCAGTTCTTC.

This clonotype was picked up a small number of times. The chain couples TRBV29-1 to TRBJ1-1, with D possibly TRBD1 on 6 matching bases. CDR3 length: 14 residues. The germline V gene has CDR1 SQVTM and CDR2 ANQGSEA. V was pared by 0 bases and J by 0 bases, with 8 bases between. The CDR3 here is CSVEEGAVNTEAFF. DNA of the CDR3: TGCAGCGTTGAAGAGGGGGCAGTGAACACTGAAGCTTTCTTT.

This clonotype was counted only a few times. The genes are TRBV13 and TRBJ2-1; 9 nucleotides line up with TRBD1. Trimming at V came to 0 bases and at J to 5 bases, leaving 14 bases not matched to a gene. Germline V gene data show CDR1 as PRHDT and CDR2 as FYEKMQ (reference sequence). The CDR3 sequence is 19 residues long. DNA for the CDR3: TGTGCCAGCAGCTTAGGGGTAGGGACAGGGACTACCCTTAACAATGAGCAGTTCTTC. Amino acids: CASSLGVGTGTTLNNEQFF.

For this clonotype: This may be a read error, as it is one base from a much larger clone. The conserved final phenylalanine or tryptophan is absent from the CDR3, which likely points to a read error. The V gene is TRBV15, the J gene TRBJ2-3; no clear D gene. The CDR3 has 14 amino acids. Per the germline V gene, CDR1 is LNHNV and CDR2 is YYDKDF (reference sequence). The ends were cut back, 1 base at V and 0 bases at J, with 5 bases in the middle. Here the CDR3 DNA reads TGTGCCACCAGCAGAGGTGGGAGCACAGATACGCAGTATCTT. This sequence encodes CATSRGGSTDTQYL.

In its sample, this clonotype was seen a few times. The chain has TRBV4-1 and TRBJ2-2; TRBD2 is a possible D gene (5 bases). The V gene lost 4 bases and the J gene lost 10 bases, with 10 bases spanning the gap. CDR1 MGHRA and CDR2 YSYEKL come from the germline V gene. There are 12 residues in the CDR3. The DNA of the CDR3 is TGCGCCAGCAGCCGTACGGGGTCGGAGCTGTTTTTT. This gives the protein CASSRTGSELFF.

This clonotype came up many times. The chain has TRBV6-2 or TRBV6-3 and TRBJ2-5; TRBD2 matches 11 bases. Germline CDR1 MNHEY, CDR2 SVGEGT. CDR3 length: 15 amino acids. V lost 6 bases, J lost 3 bases, and 6 bases stayed unmatched. Here the CDR3 DNA reads TGTGCCAGCAGCCCCGGGACTAGCGGAAAAGAGACCCAGTACTTC. Protein: CASSPGTSGKETQYF.

The chain uses TRBV28 and TRBJ1-1; 8 nucleotides align to TRBD1. Germline values: CDR1 MDHEN, CDR2 SYDVKM. The CDR3 runs to 17 residues. The V gene end was trimmed by 2 bases and the J gene end by 4 bases; junction bases not matched to a gene: 12. CDR3 nucleotide sequence: TGTGCCAGCAGTTTAGCAGGGGGCAGGGACCTGGTCACTGAAGCTTTCTTT. Its translation is CASSLAGGRDLVTEAFF.

This clonotype was observed a few times. The gene calls are TRBV20-1 and TRBJ2-7; D might be TRBD2 (6 bases). The germline gives CDR1 DFQATT, CDR2 SNEGSKA (reference sequence). This CDR3 contains 15 residues. Trimming took off 2 bases at V and 0 bases at J, with 14 bases between the two ends. Here the CDR3 reads CSARPRRLVSYEQYV. The CDR3 DNA reads as TGCAGTGCTAGACCCAGAAGACTAGTCTCCTACGAGCAGTACGTC.

This chain joins TRBV6-2 or TRBV6-3 and TRBJ2-3, with 9 bases matching TRBD2. The CDR3 spans 18 residues. Losses at the gene ends were 5 bases for V and 3 bases for J; bases not matched to a gene: 15. CDR1 and CDR2 from the germline V gene are MNHEY and SVGEGT. The CDR3 here is CASSAVVAGEEGTDTQYF. In nucleotides, the CDR3 is TGTGCCAGCAGTGCGGTGGTAGCGGGGGAAGAGGGGACAGATACGCAGTATTTT.

The V call is TRBV5-5, the J call TRBJ1-6, with 11 bases matching TRBD1. The CDR3 is made up of 16 amino acids. CDR1 and CDR2 from the germline V gene are SGHKS and YYEKEE (reference sequence). V trimming: 2 bases; J trimming: 8 bases; junction bases outside the gene matches: 6. The CDR3 sequence: CASSLRTGGLDSPLHF. DNA of the CDR3: TGTGCCAGCAGCTTAAGGACAGGGGGCTTAGATTCACCCCTCCACTTT.

This clonotype was recorded a few times. V and J are TRBV11-1 and TRBJ2-7; 14 positions match TRBD2. Germline-derived CDR1 and CDR2 are SGHAT and FQDESV (reference sequence). The CDR3 sequence is 18 residues long. V lost 2 bases to trimming and J lost 5 bases; unmatched junction nucleotides: 11. The DNA of the CDR3 is TGTGCCAGCAGCTTAAAGACTAGCGGGAGGGCCTCCATCCACGAGCAGTACTTC. This codes for CASSLKTSGRASIHEQYF.

The V call is TRBV24-1, the J call TRBJ2-1, with 8 bases lining up with TRBD1. Unmatched junction bases numbered 8, after V lost 0 bases and J lost 8 bases. The CDR3 has 16 amino acids. Germline V CDR1 and CDR2: KGHDR, SFDVKD. The CDR3 nucleotides read TGTGCCACCAGTGATTTGAGAGGACAGGGACGGGATGAGCAGTTCTTC. Translation: CATSDLRGQGRDEQFF.

This clonotype appeared a few times. The chain joins TRBV7-8 to TRBJ2-1; 9 nucleotides match TRBD2. V trimming: 1 base; J trimming: 7 bases; junction bases outside the gene matches: 17. The CDR3 totals 19 residues. The V gene's germline CDR1 is SGHVS and CDR2 FQNEAQ. CDR3 sequence reads: CASSLDKSGRTHLGNEQFF. Here the CDR3 DNA reads TGTGCCAGCAGCTTAGACAAGAGCGGGAGGACCCATCTAGGGAATGAGCAGTTCTTC.

The rearrangement uses TRBV5-6 and TRBJ2-3, with a weak D call TRBD1 (6 bases). V was cut by 2 bases and J by 6 bases, with 10 bases left in between. This CDR3 has 13 residues. Germline V gene sequence: CDR1 SGHDT, CDR2 YYEEEE. The DNA for the CDR3 is TGTGCCAGCAGCTTCAACGGACAGGATACGCAGTATTTT. Translation gives CASSFNGQDTQYF.

This chain links TRBV4-1 with TRBJ2-2; a possible D gene is TRBD2 (6 bases). The germline CDR1 and CDR2 sequences are MGHRA and YSYEKL. This CDR3 contains 13 residues. The ends were cut back, 2 bases at V and 13 bases at J, with 14 bases in the middle. The CDR3 DNA sequence: TGCGCCAGCAGCCAACTTCGGGGAGGTGCGCTGTTTTTT. The encoded protein is CASSQLRGGALFF.

In this sample, this clonotype turned up a few times. The chain is built from TRBV5-6 and TRBJ2-5; either TRBD1 or TRBD2 may fit D (5 bases each). This CDR3 contains 14 residues. From germline, CDR1 is SGHDT and CDR2 YYEEEE. The V and J ends lost 0 bases and 5 bases respectively, with 11 bases between them. This CDR3 is CASSLVAREETQYF. CDR3 DNA sequence: TGTGCCAGCAGCTTGGTGGCCAGGGAGGAGACCCAGTACTTC.

V gene TRBV28 combines with J gene TRBJ2-1, with 12 bases that match TRBD1. The V and J ends lost 7 bases and 9 bases, in that order; junction bases with no gene match: 7. Germline V CDR1 and CDR2: MDHEN, SYDVKM. The CDR3 extends over 14 amino acids. In nucleotides, the CDR3 is TGTGCCAGCATCTTGGGACAGGGGGCAGGTGAGCAGTTCTTC. As protein: CASILGQGAGEQFF.

There are a few counts of this clonotype. The V call is TRBV15, the J call TRBJ2-1, with D perhaps TRBD2 (6 bases). Germline V lookup: CDR1 LNHNV, CDR2 YYDKDF (reference sequence). Trimming left V 4 bases short and J 3 bases short, with 16 bases between. The CDR3 length is 16 residues. CDR3 sequence: CATSKSQRVGYNEQFF. In DNA, the CDR3 is TGTGCCACCAGCAAATCCCAGCGGGTGGGCTACAATGAGCAGTTCTTC.

This clonotype occurred a few times. The chain has TRBV10-3 and TRBJ2-7; D not resolved. The germline V and J ends were trimmed by 6 bases and 1 base, with 10 bases remaining between them. The germline gives CDR1 ENHRY, CDR2 SYGVKD. There are 13 residues in the CDR3. CDR3 region: CAIRSGTSYEQYV. CDR3 in DNA: TGTGCCATCAGATCAGGTACATCCTACGAGCAGTACGTC.

The table lists this clonotype with a few counts. The V call is TRBV5-5, the J call TRBJ1-5; no clear D gene. CDR3 length: 14 amino acids. The germline CDR1 and CDR2 sequences are SGHKS and YYEKEE (reference sequence). The V and J ends lost 2 bases and 10 bases respectively, with 16 bases between them. CDR3 sequence reads: CASSFEIVNDPQHF. As DNA, the CDR3 is TGTGCCAGCAGCTTCGAGATCGTGAATGATCCCCAGCATTTT.

V gene TRBV10-3 combines with J gene TRBJ2-1; a weak D match, TRBD1 (6 bases). Per the germline V gene, CDR1 is ENHRY and CDR2 is SYGVKD. CDR3 length: 15 residues. V shed 3 bases and J shed 5 bases, with 14 bases lying between them. CDR3 bases: TGTGCCATCAGTGACCGTAGGGACACAGACAATGAGCAGTTCTTC. This encodes CAISDRRDTDNEQFF.